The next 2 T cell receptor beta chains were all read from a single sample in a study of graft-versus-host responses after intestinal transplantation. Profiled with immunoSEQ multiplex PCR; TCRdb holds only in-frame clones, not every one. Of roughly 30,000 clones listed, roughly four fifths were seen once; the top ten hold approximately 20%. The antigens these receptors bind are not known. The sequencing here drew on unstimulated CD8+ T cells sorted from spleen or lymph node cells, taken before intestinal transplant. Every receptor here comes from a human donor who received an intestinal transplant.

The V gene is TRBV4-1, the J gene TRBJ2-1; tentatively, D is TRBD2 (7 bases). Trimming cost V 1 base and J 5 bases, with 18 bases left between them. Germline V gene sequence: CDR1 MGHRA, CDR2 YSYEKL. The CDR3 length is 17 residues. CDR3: CASSQGGGPGQDNEQFF. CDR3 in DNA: TGCGCCAGCAGCCAAGGGGGGGGGCCTGGACAAGACAATGAGCAGTTCTTC.

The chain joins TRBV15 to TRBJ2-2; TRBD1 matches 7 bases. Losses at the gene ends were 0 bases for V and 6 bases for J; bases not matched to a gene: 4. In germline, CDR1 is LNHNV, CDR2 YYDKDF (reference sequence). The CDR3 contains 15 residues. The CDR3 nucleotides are TGTGCCACCAGCAGAGATAGGGGGCGCGCCGGGGAGCTGTTTTTT. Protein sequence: CATSRDRGRAGELFF.